The rows below give T cell receptor beta chains drawn from one sample of a study of vaccination and CD4 T cells after COVID-19. TCRdb processed the PCR reads anew with MiXCR; each CDR3 protein has one entry. The sample lists approximately 3,100 distinct CDR3 sequences, approximately 81% occurring once. What these receptors recognize is not known. Specimen: CD4+ T cells from blood, cultured in vitro. These receptors originate from a human donor who had recovered from COVID-19. CDR3s include the opening cysteine and the closing phenylalanine or tryptophan. The D gene is left open where the match is weak. The listing skips clone size in some rows; elsewhere it reads once, few, many or a size class.

cdr3_aa cdr3_nt clone_size v_call d_call j_call
CAWSVTDNEQFF TGTGCCTGGAGTGTAACTGACAATGAGCAGTTCTTC NA TRBV30 NA TRBJ2-1
CASSSTPWIAGGGDTQYF TGTGCCAGCAGCTCTACCCCTTGGATAGCGGGGGGTGGAGATACGCAGTATTTT NA TRBV7-2 TRBD2 TRBJ2-3
CSASVTGVSHGYTF TGCAGTGCTAGCGTGACAGGGGTGTCCCATGGCTACACCTTC NA TRBV20-1 TRBD1 TRBJ1-2
CSPAGRTNSPLHF TGCAGTCCCGCAGGGCGGACCAATTCACCCCTCCACTTT few TRBV20-1 NA TRBJ1-6
CASGYTGNYGYTF TGTGCCAGCGGATATACAGGGAACTATGGCTACACCTTC NA TRBV28 NA TRBJ1-2
CASSFGGSYEQYF TGTGCCAGCAGTTTCGGCGGCTCCTACGAGCAGTACTTC NA TRBV12-3/TRBV12-4 NA TRBJ2-7
CASSYDRGTEAFF TGTGCCAGCAGTTACGACAGGGGGACTGAAGCTTTCTTT NA TRBV6-5 TRBD1 TRBJ1-1
CASSQTSGGYNEQFF TGTGCCAGCAGCCAAACTAGCGGGGGGTACAATGAGCAGTTCTTC once TRBV3-1 TRBD2 TRBJ2-1
CASLEGPGLNTEAFF TGTGCCAGTTTAGAGGGTCCGGGGCTGAACACTGAAGCTTTCTTT NA TRBV27 NA TRBJ1-1
CASSEDRWNTGELFF TGTGCCAGCAGCGAGGACAGGTGGAACACCGGGGAGCTGTTTTTT few TRBV2 TRBD1 TRBJ2-2
CASSQSGTGGYGYTF TGTGCCAGCAGCCAATCCGGGACAGGAGGCTATGGCTACACCTTC few TRBV4-2 TRBD1 TRBJ1-2
CSVVEGAGYTF TGCAGCGTTGTTGAGGGGGCCGGCTACACCTTC NA TRBV29-1 TRBD1 TRBJ1-2
CASSRSGQSPYGYTF TGTGCCAGCAGTCGATCAGGACAGAGTCCCTATGGCTACACCTTC hyperexpanded TRBV27 NA TRBJ1-2
CASRAVSGGADTQYF TGCGCCAGCAGGGCGGTTAGCGGGGGGGCAGATACGCAGTATTTT few TRBV5-1 TRBD2 TRBJ2-3
CASSLRAGGPLLTSTDTQYF TGTGCCAGCAGCTTAAGGGCGGGGGGGCCCCTTTTGACTAGCACAGATACGCAGTATTTT NA TRBV7-6 TRBD2 TRBJ2-3
CASNSRLQGDGYTF TGTGCCAGCAACTCCAGGCTACAGGGAGATGGCTACACCTTC once TRBV27 NA TRBJ1-2
CASTEDQGDNSPLHF TGTGCCAGTACCGAGGACCAGGGGGATAATTCACCCCTCCACTTT NA TRBV19 TRBD1 TRBJ1-6